Below are 27 T cell receptor beta chains sequenced from a single sample in a study of shared clonotypes between healthy human individuals. This table comes from immunoSEQ multiplex PCR, and its TCRdb copy is limited to in-frame clones, with some not included. This table holds 2 million to 3 million clones, 93% found once. Sequencing used naive CD4+ T cells from PBMCs. Regarding subset: CD45RA+ positively selected. The origin of the receptors is a young man in good health. Some clones in this sample may be carry-over from other donors' samples.

This chain links TRBV5-1 with TRBJ2-7; 7 bases match TRBD1. The trim removed 4 bases at V and 3 bases at J, leaving 7 bases unmatched. Germline V lookup: CDR1 SGHRS, CDR2 YFSETQ. The CDR3 is 14 residues long. The CDR3 nucleotides read TGCGCCAGCAGCGTAAGAGGGGGCGGCTACGAGCAGTACTTC. It is translated as CASSVRGGGYEQYF.

V and J are TRBV18 and TRBJ2-3; 9 bases are shared with TRBD1. This CDR3 comprises 16 residues. The V gene end was trimmed by 4 bases and the J gene end by 2 bases; junction bases not matched to a gene: 7. Germline V gene lookup returns CDR1 KGHSH and CDR2 LQKENI. The CDR3 protein is CASSQPGQGPTDTQYF. CDR3 bases: TGTGCCAGCTCACAACCGGGACAGGGTCCCACAGATACGCAGTATTTT.

This clone was counted a few times. This specimen includes other DNA sequences encoding the same CDR3. The chain uses TRBV2 and TRBJ1-5; D remains unclear. The CDR3 spans 12 residues. Germline V CDR1 and CDR2: SNHLY, FYNNEI. V was clipped by 8 bases and J by 4 bases, with 9 bases between them. CDR3 DNA: TGTGCCAGCTCGAGGGATAATCAGCCCCAGCATTTT. Amino acid sequence: CASSRDNQPQHF.

CDR3 sequence reads: CASSIGQERANVLTF. In DNA, the CDR3 is TGTGCCAGTAGTATAGGTCAGGAAAGGGCCAACGTCCTGACTTTC. V and J are TRBV19 and TRBJ2-6; D is ambiguous. CDR1 is LNHDA and CDR2 is SQIVND in the germline V gene (reference sequence). Trimming cost V 1 base and J 5 bases, with 9 bases left between them. The CDR3 is 15 residues long.

The J gene is TRBJ2-3, the V gene TRBV6-5; 7 bases fit TRBD1. The V gene end was trimmed by 7 bases and the J gene end by 0 bases; junction bases not matched to a gene: 4. Germline assignment: CDR1 MNHEY and CDR2 SVGAGI. CDR3 length: 14 residues. This chain's CDR3 is CASNRGSSTDTQYF. The DNA for the CDR3 is TGTGCCAGCAACAGGGGCTCTAGCACAGATACGCAGTATTTT.

The chain is built from TRBV19 and TRBJ1-2; a possible D gene is TRBD1 (5 bases). From germline, CDR1 is LNHDA and CDR2 SQIVND (reference sequence). V was shortened by 9 bases and J by 5 bases, with 19 bases between the two germline ends. CDR3 size: 14 residues. Here the CDR3 reads CASNRDGQVYGYTF. The CDR3 coding sequence is TGTGCCAGCAATCGGGACGGACAAGTGTATGGCTACACCTTC.

The rearrangement links TRBV10-2 to TRBJ1-5; weak D call: TRBD1 (5 bases). Germline V gene data show CDR1 as WSHSY and CDR2 as SAAADI. The CDR3 spans 16 residues. Trimming removed 1 base from V and 2 bases from J, with 12 bases in between. DNA of the CDR3: TGCGCCAGCAGTGAGTTTGGGGACGTGGGCAATCAGCCCCAGCATTTT. It yields the protein CASSEFGDVGNQPQHF.

This clone is a singleton in its sample. The gene calls are TRBV2 and TRBJ1-1, with 7 bases that match TRBD1. The V gene's germline CDR1 is SNHLY and CDR2 FYNNEI. With V trimmed by 6 bases and J by 3 bases, 7 bases remained unmatched. CDR3 length: 14 residues. CDR3: CASRARQGDTEAFF. DNA for the CDR3: TGTGCCAGCAGGGCTAGGCAGGGGGACACTGAAGCTTTCTTT.

This chain joins TRBV5-5 and TRBJ1-2; the match to TRBD1 covers 9 bases. V lost 4 bases, J lost 3 bases, and 10 bases stayed unmatched. The germline V gene has CDR1 SGHKS and CDR2 YYEKEE (reference sequence). The CDR3 is 16 amino acids. This CDR3 is CASSPTGTGLDYGYTF. The CDR3 nucleotides are TGTGCCAGCAGCCCCACCGGGACAGGGCTTGACTATGGCTACACCTTC. The variable domain in full, completed from reference TRBV5-5 and TRBJ1-2, reads DAGVTQSPTHLIKTRGQQVTLRCSPISGHKSVSWYQQVLGQGPQFIFQYYEKEERGRGNFPDRFSARQFPNYSSELNVNALLLGDSALYLCASSPTGTGLDYGYTFGSGTRLTVV.

With regard to this clone: Other DNA sequences of this sample code for an identical CDR3. The rearrangement uses TRBV18 and TRBJ2-7; 9 nucleotides match TRBD1. With 3 bases clipped from V and 5 bases from J, the junction kept 5 bases outside the gene matches. CDR3 length: 14 residues. Germline values: CDR1 KGHSH, CDR2 LQKENI. CDR3 nucleotide sequence: TGTGCCAGCTCACCCCGGGGACAGGGTGACGAGCAGTACTTC. Translating it yields CASSPRGQGDEQYF.

This sequence joins TRBV4-1 and TRBJ2-7; D unresolved. Germline loops: CDR1 MGHRA, CDR2 YSYEKL. This CDR3 has 12 amino acids. V lost 0 bases and J 7 bases, leaving 7 bases between the germline ends. CDR3 DNA: TGCGCCAGCAGCCAAGATTCCAGGGAGCAGTACTTC. Residues: CASSQDSREQYF.

About this clone: At the DNA level, this CDR3 is encoded by other sequences in the same sample as well. The genes are TRBV5-1 and TRBJ1-5; D gene ambiguous. Germline V gene data show CDR1 as SGHRS and CDR2 as YFSETQ. V was cut by 0 bases and J by 0 bases, with 7 bases left in between. The CDR3 sequence is 15 residues long. The CDR3 here is CASSLGVGSNQPQHF. DNA for the CDR3: TGCGCCAGCAGCTTGGGGGTGGGTAGCAATCAGCCCCAGCATTTT. Full variable domain (remainder filled in from reference TRBV5-1 and TRBJ1-5): KAGVTQTPRYLIKTRGQQVTLSCSPISGHRSVSWYQQTPGQGLQFLFEYFSETQRNKGNFPGRFSGRQFSNSRSEMNVSTLELGDSALYLCASSLGVGSNQPQHFGDGTRLSIL.

This chain links TRBV5-1 with TRBJ2-1, with a weak D call TRBD2 (6 bases). Trimming cost V 0 bases and J 5 bases, with 12 bases left between them. CDR3 length: 15 residues. Germline V gene sequence: CDR1 SGHRS, CDR2 YFSETQ. The CDR3 coding sequence is TGCGCCAGCAGCTTGGAGGCGGGAAACCACAATGAGCAGTTCTTC. Its translation: CASSLEAGNHNEQFF.

A note on this clone: At the DNA level, this CDR3 is encoded by other sequences in the same sample as well. This sequence joins TRBV7-3 and TRBJ1-1; a possible D gene is TRBD1 (6 bases). The CDR3 is 13 residues long. V was clipped by 5 bases and J by 2 bases, with 9 bases between them. Germline-derived CDR1 and CDR2 are SGHTA and FQGTGA. The chain's CDR3 is CASSLQGNTEAFF. CDR3 DNA sequence: TGTGCCAGCAGCCTACAGGGTAACACTGAAGCTTTCTTT. Complete variable domain (other parts from reference TRBV7-3 and TRBJ1-1): GAGVSQTPSNKVTEKGKYVELRCDPISGHTALYWYRQSLGQGPEFLIYFQGTGAADDSGLPNDRFFAVRPEGSVSTLKIQRTERGDSAVYLCASSLQGNTEAFFGQGTRLTVV.

The chain carries TRBV14 and TRBJ2-2, with 7 bases matching TRBD2. There are 18 residues in the CDR3. CDR1 and CDR2 from the germline V gene are SGHDN and FVKESK. The trim removed 1 base at V and 3 bases at J, leaving 11 bases unmatched. CDR3 nucleotide sequence: TGTGCCAGCAGCCAAGGACTGTGGCGGGAGAGGGACACCGGGGAGCTGTTTTTT. It yields the protein CASSQGLWRERDTGELFF.

The chain is built from TRBV9 and TRBJ2-1; the D gene could be TRBD1 or TRBD2 (5 bases each). The CDR3 extends over 13 amino acids. With 2 bases removed from V and 8 bases from J, the gap between germline ends came to 11 bases. Germline-derived CDR1 and CDR2 are SGDLS and YYNGEE. CDR3: CASSVVGRDEQFF. In DNA, the CDR3 is TGTGCCAGCAGCGTGGTGGGACGCGATGAGCAGTTCTTC.

CDR3 residues: CASSPGGAAAYEQYF. CDR3 sequence (DNA): TGTGCCAGCAGCCCCGGGGGGGCAGCTGCCTACGAGCAGTACTTC. J is TRBJ2-7 and V is TRBV25-1; 8 bases are shared with TRBD2. Trimming at V came to 6 bases and at J to 2 bases, leaving 9 bases not matched to a gene. Germline V gene sequence: CDR1 MGHDK, CDR2 SYGVNS. This CDR3 contains 15 residues.

The rearrangement uses TRBV9 and TRBJ2-2; D might be TRBD1 (5 bases). The CDR3 sequence is 17 residues long. From germline, CDR1 is SGDLS and CDR2 YYNGEE. V was pared by 0 bases and J by 4 bases, with 16 bases between. The DNA of the CDR3 is TGTGCCAGCAGCGTAGCTACAATTGGACATACCACCGGGGAGCTGTTTTTT. Residues: CASSVATIGHTTGELFF. Complete variable domain (other parts from reference TRBV9 and TRBJ2-2): DSGVTQTPKHLITATGQRVTLRCSPRSGDLSVYWYQQSLDQGLQFLIQYYNGEERAKGNILERFSAQQFPDLHSELNLSSLELGDSALYFCASSVATIGHTTGELFFGEGSRLTVL.

This rearrangement joins TRBV4-1 to TRBJ2-5; possibly TRBD2 for D (6 bases). CDR3 length: 17 amino acids. V shed 1 base and J shed 4 bases, with 19 bases lying between them. Germline V gene lookup returns CDR1 MGHRA and CDR2 YSYEKL. The CDR3 nucleotides read TGCGCCAGCAGCCAAGGTGGGAGAGGTTACGGGAGAGAGACCCAGTACTTC. Translating gives CASSQGGRGYGRETQYF.

This clone was seen just once. The genes are TRBV5-4 and TRBJ1-1; D not certain. This CDR3 comprises 13 residues. The V end lost 0 bases, the J end lost 4 bases, and 7 bases lay between the germline ends. Germline V gene lookup returns CDR1 SGHNT and CDR2 YYREEE (reference sequence). This CDR3 reads CASSLGVVTEAFF. Written as DNA, the CDR3 is TGTGCCAGCAGCTTGGGTGTAGTCACTGAAGCTTTCTTT.

The chain recombines TRBV25-1 with TRBJ1-2, with 9 bases identical to TRBD1. CDR1 MGHDK and CDR2 SYGVNS come from the germline V gene. Trimming took 3 bases from V and 6 from J; bases not matched to a gene: 5. The CDR3 is made up of 14 amino acids. The CDR3 reads CASSEAGTGHGYTF. The CDR3 DNA is TGTGCCAGCAGTGAGGCCGGGACAGGGCATGGCTACACCTTC.

V usage is TRBV5-1 and J usage is TRBJ2-4; 14 nucleotides match TRBD2. V trimming: 4 bases; J trimming: 7 bases; junction bases outside the gene matches: 7. Per germline, CDR1 SGHRS and CDR2 YFSETQ. CDR3 size: 16 residues. The CDR3 is CASSPAGLAGVNIQYF. The CDR3 DNA sequence: TGCGCCAGCAGCCCTGCGGGACTAGCGGGAGTCAACATTCAGTACTTC.

A note on this clone: The identical CDR3 is also encoded by other nucleotide sequences in the sample. This chain joins TRBV28 and TRBJ2-7; D unresolved. This CDR3 region has 13 residues. V dropped 4 bases and J dropped 0 bases, with 7 bases sitting between them. Germline assignment: CDR1 MDHEN and CDR2 SYDVKM. CDR3 residues: CASSSRTSYEQYF. Written as DNA, the CDR3 is TGTGCCAGCAGTTCTAGGACCTCCTACGAGCAGTACTTC. Looking up the rest from reference TRBV28 and TRBJ2-7 gives the full variable domain: DVKVTQSSRYLVKRTGEKVFLECVQDMDHENMFWYRQDPGLGLRLIYFSYDVKMKEKGDIPEGYSVSREKKERFSLILESASTNQTSMYLCASSSRTSYEQYFGPGTRLTVT.

This chain links TRBV11-3 with TRBJ2-7; perhaps TRBD2 as D (6 bases). Germline V gives CDR1 SGHNT, CDR2 YENEEA. The V end lost 3 bases, the J end lost 7 bases, and 13 bases lay between the germline ends. The CDR3 has 13 residues. The CDR3 coding sequence is TGTGCCAGCAGCTTGCTGACCGGAGGGGAGCAGTACTTC. Translation: CASSLLTGGEQYF.

The V and J genes are TRBV7-9 and TRBJ1-1; no reliable D call. The germline V gene has CDR1 SEHNR and CDR2 FQNEAQ (reference sequence). The V end was cut by 4 bases, the J end by 0 bases, with 21 bases between. This CDR3 region has 18 residues. Here the CDR3 DNA reads TGTGCCAGCAGCTCTACTACGGGAGGGCGTCGAATGAACACTGAAGCTTTCTTT. Amino acids: CASSSTTGGRRMNTEAFF.

The chain carries TRBV10-3 and TRBJ2-7; no firm D call. V was cut by 3 bases and J by 2 bases, with 11 bases left in between. Germline loops: CDR1 ENHRY, CDR2 SYGVKD. The CDR3 is 14 amino acids. The CDR3 DNA sequence: TGTGCCATCAGTGATGGGCAGGTGGCCTACGAGCAGTACTTC. Amino acids: CAISDGQVAYEQYF.

V usage is TRBV7-7 and J usage is TRBJ2-5; D is possibly TRBD2 (5 bases). V was trimmed by 5 bases and J by 7 bases, leaving 14 bases between them. This CDR3 is built from 13 residues. CDR1 SSHAT and CDR2 FNYEAQ come from the germline V gene (reference sequence). CDR3 in DNA: TGTGCCAGCAGCCAAAACCCAGAGGGGACCCAGTACTTC. It encodes CASSQNPEGTQYF.